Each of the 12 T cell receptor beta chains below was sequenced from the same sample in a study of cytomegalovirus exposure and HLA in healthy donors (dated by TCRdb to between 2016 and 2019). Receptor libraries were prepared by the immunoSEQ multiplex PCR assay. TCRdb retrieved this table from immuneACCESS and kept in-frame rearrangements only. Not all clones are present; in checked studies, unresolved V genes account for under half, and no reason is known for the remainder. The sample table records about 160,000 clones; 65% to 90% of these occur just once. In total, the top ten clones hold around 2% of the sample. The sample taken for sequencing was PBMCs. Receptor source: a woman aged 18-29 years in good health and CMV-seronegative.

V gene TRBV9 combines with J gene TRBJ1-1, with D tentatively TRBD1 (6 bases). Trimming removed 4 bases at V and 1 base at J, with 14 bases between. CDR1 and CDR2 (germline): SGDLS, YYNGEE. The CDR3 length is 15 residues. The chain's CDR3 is CASSPRTGQNTEAFF. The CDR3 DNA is TGTGCCAGCAGCCCCCGCACAGGGCAGAACACTGAAGCTTTCTTT.

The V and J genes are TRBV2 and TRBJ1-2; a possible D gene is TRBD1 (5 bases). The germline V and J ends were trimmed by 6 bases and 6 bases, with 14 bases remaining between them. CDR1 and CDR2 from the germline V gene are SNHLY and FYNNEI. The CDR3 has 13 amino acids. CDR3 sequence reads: CASSLEGINGYTF. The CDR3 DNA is TGTGCCAGCAGCCTGGAGGGGATTAATGGCTACACCTTC. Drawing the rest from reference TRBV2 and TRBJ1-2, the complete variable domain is EPEVTQTPSHQVTQMGQEVILRCVPISNHLYFYWYRQILGQKVEFLVSFYNNEISEKSEIFDDQFSVERPDGSNFTLKIRSTKLEDSAMYFCASSLEGINGYTFGSGTRLTVV.

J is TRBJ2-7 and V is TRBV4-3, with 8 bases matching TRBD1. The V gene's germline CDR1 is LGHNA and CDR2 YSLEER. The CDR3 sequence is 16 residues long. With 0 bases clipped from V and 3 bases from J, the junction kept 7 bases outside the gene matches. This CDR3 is CASSQEIGTGRYEQYF. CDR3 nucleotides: TGCGCCAGCAGCCAAGAGATTGGGACAGGTCGCTACGAGCAGTACTTC.

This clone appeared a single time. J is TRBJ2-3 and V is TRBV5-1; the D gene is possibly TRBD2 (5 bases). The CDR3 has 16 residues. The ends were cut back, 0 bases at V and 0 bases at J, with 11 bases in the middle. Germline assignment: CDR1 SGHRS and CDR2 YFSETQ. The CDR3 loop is CASSLGRRISTDTQYF. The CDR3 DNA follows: TGCGCCAGCAGCTTGGGACGGAGGATTAGCACAGATACGCAGTATTTT.

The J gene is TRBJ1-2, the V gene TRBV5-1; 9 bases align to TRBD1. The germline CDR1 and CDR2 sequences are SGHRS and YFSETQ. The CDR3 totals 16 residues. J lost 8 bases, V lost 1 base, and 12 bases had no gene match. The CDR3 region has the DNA TGCGCCAGCAGCTTGCCACAGGGGGCCCGGGTCGGCGGCTACACCTTC. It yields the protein CASSLPQGARVGGYTF.

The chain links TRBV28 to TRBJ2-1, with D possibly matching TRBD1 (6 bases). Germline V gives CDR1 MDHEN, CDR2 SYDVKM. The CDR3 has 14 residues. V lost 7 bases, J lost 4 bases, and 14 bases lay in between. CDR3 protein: CASKGWGRYNEQFF. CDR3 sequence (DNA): TGTGCCAGCAAGGGTTGGGGGCGATACAATGAGCAGTTCTTC.

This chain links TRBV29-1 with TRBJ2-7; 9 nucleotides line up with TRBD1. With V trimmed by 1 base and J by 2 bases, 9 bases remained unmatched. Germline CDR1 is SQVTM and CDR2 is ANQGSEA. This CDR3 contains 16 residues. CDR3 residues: CSVEGLQGALPYEQYF. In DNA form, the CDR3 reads TGCAGCGTTGAAGGGCTACAGGGGGCCCTCCCCTACGAGCAGTACTTC.

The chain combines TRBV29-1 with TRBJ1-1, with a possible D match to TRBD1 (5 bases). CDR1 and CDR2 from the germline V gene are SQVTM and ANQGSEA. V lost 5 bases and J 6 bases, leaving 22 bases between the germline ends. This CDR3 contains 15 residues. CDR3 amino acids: CSVLVQGAGRAEAFF. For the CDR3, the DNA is TGCAGCGTTCTGGTACAAGGGGCCGGAAGAGCTGAAGCTTTCTTT.

The CDR3 reads CAWSVGQGGEGYTF. CDR3 DNA: TGTGCCTGGAGTGTAGGACAGGGAGGAGAAGGCTACACCTTC. The chain joins TRBV30 to TRBJ1-2, with 8 bases matching TRBD1. This CDR3 spans 14 amino acids. V lost 0 bases and J lost 8; bases outside the gene matches: 8. In germline, CDR1 is GTSNPN, CDR2 SVGIG (reference sequence).

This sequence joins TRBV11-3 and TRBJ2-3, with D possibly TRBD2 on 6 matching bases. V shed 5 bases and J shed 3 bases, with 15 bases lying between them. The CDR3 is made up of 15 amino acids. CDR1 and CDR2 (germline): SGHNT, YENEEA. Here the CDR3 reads CASSPGGTATDTQYF. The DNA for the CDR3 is TGTGCCAGCAGCCCCGGAGGGACCGCAACAGATACGCAGTATTTT.

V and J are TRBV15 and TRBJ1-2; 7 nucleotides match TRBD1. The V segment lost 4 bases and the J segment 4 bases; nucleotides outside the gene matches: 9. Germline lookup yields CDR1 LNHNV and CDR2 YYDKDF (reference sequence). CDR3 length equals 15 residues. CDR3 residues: CATSNRQGRFYGYTF. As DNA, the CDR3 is TGTGCCACCAGCAACCGACAGGGACGCTTCTATGGCTACACCTTC.

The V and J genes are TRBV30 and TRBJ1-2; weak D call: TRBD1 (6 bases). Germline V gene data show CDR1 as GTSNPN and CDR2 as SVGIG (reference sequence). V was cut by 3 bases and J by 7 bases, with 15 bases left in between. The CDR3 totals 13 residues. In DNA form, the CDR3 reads TGTGCCTGGAGGACCTATCGGGACATTGGCTACACCTTC. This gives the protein CAWRTYRDIGYTF.